The entry that follows covers one T cell receptor (beta chain) sequence. This sample was taken from a study of blood T cell repertoires in COVID-19. Study details: The samples span acute and convalescent COVID-19 from the United States, Italy and Spain.

Per the original methods: Using reference gene primer amplification, nucleated cell counts were estimated. Assay used: immunoSEQ multiplex PCR; TCRdb lists only in-frame clones, some missing. V, J and clone size are taken as reported in that table, and D and trimming were inferred from the DNA itself. The sample lists 200,000 to 250,000 clones; 80% to 90% were seen once. The sequence came from a man over 45 with active or convalescent COVID-19. The sequencing sample was made of peripheral blood.

CDR3 amino acids: CASSLNRYTEAFF. CDR3 sequence (DNA): TGTGCCAGCAGCTTAAACAGGTACACTGAAGCTTTCTTT. The V gene is TRBV7-3, the J gene TRBJ1-1, with D possibly TRBD1 on 5 matching bases. The CDR3 consists of 13 residues. Germline values: CDR1 SGHTA, CDR2 FQGTGA. The germline V and J ends were trimmed by 1 base and 3 bases, with 6 bases remaining between them.